A selection of T cell receptor beta chains follows, all from one sample in a study of T cell changes during pregnancy in multiple sclerosis. Sequencing was performed with immunoSEQ multiplex PCR; in TCRdb, only in-frame clones are kept and a portion is missing. The sample carries around 30,000 clones, about 93% recorded once. The sequences come from CD4+ T cells from peripheral blood mononuclear cells, collected after pregnancy. All receptors derive from a female donor with multiple sclerosis, enrolled in a pregnancy study. Each CDR3 is given with its conserved first and last residue.

>14|TRBJ1-2|TRBV29-1
CSVEDHPGVDGYTF
>14|TRBJ2-5|TRBV29-1
CSVEEQGAAETQYF
>18|TRBJ2-7|TRBV5-1
CASSLEGWPRVGAYEQYF
>15|TRBJ1-6|TRBV4-3
CASSQDIQGHSPLHF
>14|TRBJ2-5|TRBV6-6
CASSRGTGQETQYF
>14|TRBJ1-3|TRBV2
CASKYSLSGNTIYF
>14|TRBJ2-7|TRBV7-8
CASSLGRRSYEQYF
>13|TRBJ2-2|TRBV10-1
CASSEFLTGELFF
>15|TRBJ2-5|TRBV19
CASSSLTSGQETQYF
>15|TRBJ2-3|TRBV5-1
CASSLGGVSTDTQYF
>12|TRBJ2-5|TRBV7-9
CASSFLGETQYF
>18|TRBJ2-3|TRBV15
CATSSFPSSGGAKDTQYF
>15|TRBJ2-1|TRBV4-3
CASSRLAGGPYEQFF
>12|TRBJ1-1|TRBV6-1
CASRTGWGEAFF
>14|TRBJ2-5|TRBV5-8
CASSLTGGYETQYF
>15|TRBJ1-5|TRBV5-1
CASSLEGLSNQPQHF
>14|TRBJ1-1|TRBV5-6
CASSLSGGTYEAFF
>17|TRBJ1-1|TRBV7-9
CASSLTRMGQGATEAFF
>16|TRBJ2-3|TRBV6-6
CASSYSTGTSTDTQYF
>13|TRBJ2-1|TRBV10-1
CASSDRTGNEQFF